The 20 T cell receptor beta chains in this list originate from one sample, sequenced in a study of T cell repertoires in ileal Crohn's disease (dated by TCRdb to between 2018 and 2021). Receptor amplification or capture employed the immunoSEQ multiplex PCR assay. TCRdb retrieved this table from immuneACCESS and kept in-frame rearrangements only. Not all clones are present; in checked studies, unresolved V genes account for under half, and no reason is known for the remainder. The table for this sample lists 6,500 to 7,000 clones; nearly 85% of them were counted only once. The ten largest clones take up about 5% of the sample. The sample comprised ileal tissue. The receptors derive from an adult with Crohn's disease.

This chain connects TRBV28 to TRBJ2-5; TRBD2 matches 13 bases. The CDR3 covers 18 residues. CDR1 and CDR2 from the germline V gene are MDHEN and SYDVKM. Losses at the gene ends were 6 bases for V and 0 bases for J; bases not matched to a gene: 10. The CDR3 here is CASRTGTSGKTYQETQYF. In DNA form, the CDR3 reads TGTGCCAGCAGGACCGGGACTAGCGGGAAGACGTACCAAGAGACCCAGTACTTC.

The chain recombines TRBV6-5 with TRBJ1-2, with D unresolved. The germline V gene encodes CDR1 MNHEY and CDR2 SVGAGI. The V gene lost 3 bases and the J gene lost 6 bases, with 11 bases spanning the gap. The CDR3 has 13 residues. CDR3 bases: TGTGCCAGCAGTTATGAGGGAGGTGATGGCTACACCTTC. Residues: CASSYEGGDGYTF.

The rearrangement links TRBV7-9 to TRBJ2-1; TRBD2 might be the D (6 bases). The V and J ends lost 5 bases and 0 bases respectively, with 17 bases between them. The CDR3 extends over 17 amino acids. Germline loops: CDR1 SEHNR, CDR2 FQNEAQ (reference sequence). The CDR3 loop reads CASSPPLRDNSYNEQFF. For the CDR3, the DNA is TGTGCCAGCAGCCCTCCCCTGCGGGATAACTCCTACAATGAGCAGTTCTTC.

By sample fraction, this clone is large (0.1 to 1%). The chain couples TRBV6-5 to TRBJ2-7; 7 nucleotides line up with TRBD1. Germline V gives CDR1 MNHEY, CDR2 SVGAGI. The CDR3 is 14 residues long. Trimming at V came to 6 bases and at J to 2 bases, leaving 7 bases not matched to a gene. The CDR3 loop is CASSTTGTAYEQYF. DNA for the CDR3: TGTGCCAGCAGCACCACCGGGACAGCCTACGAGCAGTACTTC.

The chain recombines TRBV15 with TRBJ1-5; no reliable D call. Germline V gives CDR1 LNHNV, CDR2 YYDKDF (reference sequence). The CDR3 consists of 13 residues. Trimming cost V 3 bases and J 3 bases, with 6 bases left between them. For the CDR3, the DNA is TGTGCCACCAGCAGTTCGGTCAATCAGCCCCAGCATTTT. Protein product: CATSSSVNQPQHF.

This sequence joins TRBV6-5 and TRBJ2-5, with D unresolved. The V gene lost 6 bases and the J gene lost 4 bases, with 6 bases spanning the gap. The CDR3 contains 11 residues. CDR1 MNHEY and CDR2 SVGAGI come from the germline V gene. The CDR3 coding sequence is TGTGCCAGCAGGGAGAGAGAGACCCAGTACTTC. Amino acid sequence: CASRERETQYF.

The chain recombines TRBV4-3 with TRBJ2-7; TRBD1 might be the D (5 bases). Germline V lookup: CDR1 LGHNA, CDR2 YSLEER. The CDR3 runs to 16 residues. V lost 0 bases to trimming and J lost 0 bases, with 12 bases between them. CDR3 in amino acids: CASSQDVGQPSYEQYF. CDR3 nucleotides: TGCGCCAGCAGCCAAGATGTGGGGCAGCCCTCCTACGAGCAGTACTTC.

V is TRBV27 and J is TRBJ1-1, with D tentatively TRBD1 (5 bases). The germline gives CDR1 MNHEY, CDR2 SMNVEV (reference sequence). The CDR3 length is 14 residues. The V and J ends lost 6 bases and 0 bases respectively, with 11 bases between them. The DNA for the CDR3 is TGTGCCAGCAGGTGGGGGGAATTGAACACTGAAGCTTTCTTT. Amino acids: CASRWGELNTEAFF.

The chain is built from TRBV27 and TRBJ1-5; possibly TRBD1 for D (6 bases). Germline CDR1 and CDR2: MNHEY and SMNVEV (reference sequence). The CDR3 spans 14 residues. V lost 3 bases, J lost 5 bases, and 11 bases lay in between. DNA of the CDR3: TGTGCCAGCAGTTTCACAGGGCGAGATCAGCCCCAGCATTTT. Residues: CASSFTGRDQPQHF.

The chain combines TRBV14 with TRBJ2-7, with D possibly being TRBD2 (5 bases). CDR3 length: 15 amino acids. Per the germline V gene, CDR1 is SGHDN and CDR2 is FVKESK. With 0 bases removed from V and 5 bases from J, the gap between germline ends came to 14 bases. The CDR3 region has the DNA TGTGCCAGCAGCCAAGATGTATGGAGGATAGACGAGCAGTACTTC. The encoded protein is CASSQDVWRIDEQYF.

A note on this clone: A junction end diverges from the germline sequence, so it may reflect a read error. This chain links TRBV7-7 with TRBJ2-1, with D perhaps matching TRBD2 (6 bases). There are 13 residues in the CDR3. Looked up from germline, CDR1 is SSHAT and CDR2 is FNYEAQ (reference sequence). CDR3 DNA sequence: TGTGCTAGCAGCTTATCGGGCGGGGATGAGCAGTTCTTC. Translating gives CASSLSGGDEQFF.

The rearrangement links TRBV11-2 to TRBJ2-7, with TRBD1 identical over 8 bases. CDR1 SGHAT and CDR2 FQNNGV come from the germline V gene. After removal of 5 bases from V and 5 bases from J, the junction contained 8 bases not matched to a gene. The CDR3 runs to 14 residues. The CDR3 DNA reads TGTGCCAGCAGCCGGACAGGGAAAAGCAACGAGCAGTACTTC. This codes for CASSRTGKSNEQYF.

V and J are TRBV5-5 and TRBJ2-7, with a tentative D call TRBD1 (5 bases). V was cut by 5 bases and J by 9 bases, with 18 bases left in between. The germline V gene has CDR1 SGHKS and CDR2 YYEKEE (reference sequence). The CDR3 totals 13 residues. CDR3 DNA sequence: TGTGCCAGCAGAGGGGCAGCGCCGCTAGGGCAGTACTTC. Residues: CASRGAAPLGQYF.

The chain has TRBV2 and TRBJ2-7; possible D gene TRBD1, 5 bases. Germline CDR1 and CDR2: SNHLY and FYNNEI. With 4 bases removed from V and 6 bases from J, the gap between germline ends came to 7 bases. This CDR3 has 11 residues. The CDR3 protein is CASSVRGEQYF. CDR3 nucleotide sequence: TGTGCCAGCAGTGTTAGGGGCGAGCAGTACTTC.

The chain has TRBV7-9 and TRBJ1-4; D not certain. Germline CDR1 reads SEHNR; CDR2 reads FQNEAQ (reference sequence). The germline V and J ends were trimmed by 5 bases and 4 bases, with 14 bases remaining between them. The length of the CDR3 is 15 residues. The CDR3 DNA is TGTGCCAGCAGCCTAGGCGGCTTTGGTAATGAAAAACTGTTTTTT. It yields the protein CASSLGGFGNEKLFF.

The chain recombines TRBV18 with TRBJ2-1; 10 nucleotides match TRBD2. Germline V gene data show CDR1 as KGHSH and CDR2 as LQKENI. The V and J ends lost 10 bases and 4 bases, in that order; junction bases with no gene match: 4. This CDR3 contains 13 residues. Written as DNA, the CDR3 is TGTGCCACCGGACTAGCGGTATACAATGAGCAGTTCTTC. Protein sequence: CATGLAVYNEQFF.

This clone has only one observation. The chain recombines TRBV18 with TRBJ2-7; 9 bases fit TRBD1. The germline V gene encodes CDR1 KGHSH and CDR2 LQKENI. The junction had 4 bases not matched to a gene; V was cut back by 3 bases and J by 4 bases. The CDR3 is 14 amino acids. In nucleotides, the CDR3 is TGTGCCAGCTCACCCAGGACAGGGGTATACGAGCAGTACTTC. Protein product: CASSPRTGVYEQYF.

The rearrangement joins TRBV13 to TRBJ2-7; 16 positions agree with TRBD2. There are 15 residues in the CDR3. In germline, CDR1 is PRHDT, CDR2 FYEKMQ (reference sequence). Trimming at V came to 4 bases and at J to 7 bases, leaving 4 bases not matched to a gene. The CDR3 coding sequence is TGTGCCAGCAGCTCCGGGACTAGCGGGAGGGGGGAGCAGTACTTC. This translates into CASSSGTSGRGEQYF.

V and J are TRBV7-2 and TRBJ1-2, with 9 bases that match TRBD1. From germline, CDR1 is SGHTA and CDR2 FQGNSA. The CDR3 runs 15 residues. After removal of 5 bases from V and 7 bases from J, the junction contained 11 bases not matched to a gene. CDR3 sequence reads: CASSLGTGLGGGYTF. CDR3 nucleotide sequence: TGTGCCAGCAGCCTCGGGACAGGGTTAGGAGGTGGCTACACCTTC.

V is TRBV28 and J is TRBJ1-3, with 9 bases fitting TRBD1. The CDR3 covers 16 residues. Trimming removed 1 base from V and 4 bases from J; junction bases left unmatched: 5. CDR1 is MDHEN, CDR2 SYDVKM, per germline. CDR3 in DNA: TGTGCCAGCAGTTTATACGGGACAGGGCTGGGAAACACCATATATTTT. Amino acid sequence: CASSLYGTGLGNTIYF. Drawing the rest from reference TRBV28 and TRBJ1-3, the complete variable domain is DVKVTQSSRYLVKRTGEKVFLECVQDMDHENMFWYRQDPGLGLRLIYFSYDVKMKEKGDIPEGYSVSREKKERFSLILESASTNQTSMYLCASSLYGTGLGNTIYFGEGSWLTVV.